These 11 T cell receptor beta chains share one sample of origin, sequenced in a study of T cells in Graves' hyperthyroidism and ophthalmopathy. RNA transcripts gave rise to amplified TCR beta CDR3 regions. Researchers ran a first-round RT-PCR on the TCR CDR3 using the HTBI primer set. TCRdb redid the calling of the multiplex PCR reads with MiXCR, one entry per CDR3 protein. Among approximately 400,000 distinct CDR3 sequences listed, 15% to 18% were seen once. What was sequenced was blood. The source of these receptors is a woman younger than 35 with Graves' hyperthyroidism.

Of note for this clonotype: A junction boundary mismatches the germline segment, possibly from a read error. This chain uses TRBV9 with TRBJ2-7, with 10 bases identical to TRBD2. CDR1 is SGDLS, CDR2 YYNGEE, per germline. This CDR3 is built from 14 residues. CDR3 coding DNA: TGTGCCAGCAGCGCTAGCGGGGGTTCCTTCGAGCAGTACTTC. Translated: CASSASGGSFEQYF.

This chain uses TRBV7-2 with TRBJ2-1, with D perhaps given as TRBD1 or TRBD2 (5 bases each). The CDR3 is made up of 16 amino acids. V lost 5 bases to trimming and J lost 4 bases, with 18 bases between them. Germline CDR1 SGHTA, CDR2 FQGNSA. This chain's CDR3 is CASSNRQRSGYNEQFF. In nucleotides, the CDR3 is TGTGCCAGCAGCAACCGACAGCGGAGTGGGTACAATGAGCAGTTCTTC.

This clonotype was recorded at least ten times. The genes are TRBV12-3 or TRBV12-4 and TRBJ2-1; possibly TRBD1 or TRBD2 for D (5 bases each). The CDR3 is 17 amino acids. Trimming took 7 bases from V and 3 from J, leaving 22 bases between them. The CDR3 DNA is TGTGCCAGCACCGAAATGCACATGGGGACCAACTACAATGAGCAGTTCTTC. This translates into CASTEMHMGTNYNEQFF.

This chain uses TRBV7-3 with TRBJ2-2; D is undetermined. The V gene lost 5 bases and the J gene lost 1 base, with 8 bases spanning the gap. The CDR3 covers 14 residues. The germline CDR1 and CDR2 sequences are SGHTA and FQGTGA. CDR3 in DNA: TGTGCCAGCAGCCAGGACGTGAACACCGGGGAGCTGTTTTTT. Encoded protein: CASSQDVNTGELFF. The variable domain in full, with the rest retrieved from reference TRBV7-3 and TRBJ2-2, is GAGVSQTPSNKVTEKGKYVELRCDPISGHTALYWYRQSLGQGPEFLIYFQGTGAADDSGLPNDRFFAVRPEGSVSTLKIQRTERGDSAVYLCASSQDVNTGELFFGEGSRLTVL.

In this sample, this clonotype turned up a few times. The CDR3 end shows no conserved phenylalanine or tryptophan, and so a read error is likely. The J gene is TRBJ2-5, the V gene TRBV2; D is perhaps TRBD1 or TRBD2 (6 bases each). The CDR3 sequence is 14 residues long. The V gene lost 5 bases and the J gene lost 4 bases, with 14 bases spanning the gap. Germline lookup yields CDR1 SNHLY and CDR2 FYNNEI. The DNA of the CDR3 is TGTGCCAGCAGTTGGGGGGCGCCGGGAGAGACCCAGTACTCC. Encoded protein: CASSWGAPGETQYS.

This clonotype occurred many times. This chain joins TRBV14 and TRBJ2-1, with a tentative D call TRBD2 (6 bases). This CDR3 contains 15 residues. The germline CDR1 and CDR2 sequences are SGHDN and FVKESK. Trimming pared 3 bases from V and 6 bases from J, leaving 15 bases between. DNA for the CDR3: TGTGCCAGCAGCCATGCGGGATCCCCATTCAATGAGCAGTTCTTC. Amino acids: CASSHAGSPFNEQFF.

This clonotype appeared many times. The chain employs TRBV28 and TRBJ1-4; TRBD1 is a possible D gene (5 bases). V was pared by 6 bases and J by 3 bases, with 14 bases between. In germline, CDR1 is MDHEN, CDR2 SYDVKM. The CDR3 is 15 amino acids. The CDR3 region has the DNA TGTGCCAGCAGGGACCCGGGACCAGCTAATGAAAAACTGTTTTTT. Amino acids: CASRDPGPANEKLFF.

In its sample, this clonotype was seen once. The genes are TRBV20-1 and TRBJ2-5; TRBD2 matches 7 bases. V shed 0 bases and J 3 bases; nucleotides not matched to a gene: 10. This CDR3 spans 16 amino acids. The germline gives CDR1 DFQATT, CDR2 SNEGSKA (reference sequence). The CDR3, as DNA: TGCAGTGCTAGAGATCTGAGTGGGGGAGGGAAAGAGACCCAGTACTTC. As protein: CSARDLSGGGKETQYF.

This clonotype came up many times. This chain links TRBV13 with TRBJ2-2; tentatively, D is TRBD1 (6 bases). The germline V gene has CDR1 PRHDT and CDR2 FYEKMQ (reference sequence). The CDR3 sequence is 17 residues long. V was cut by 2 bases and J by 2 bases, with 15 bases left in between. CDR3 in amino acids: CASSLSGDAGNTGELFF. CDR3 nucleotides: TGTGCCAGCAGCTTATCAGGGGACGCGGGTAACACCGGGGAGCTGTTTTTT. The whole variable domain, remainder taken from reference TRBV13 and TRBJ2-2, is AAGVIQSPRHLIKEKRETATLKCYPIPRHDTVYWYQQGPGQDPQFLISFYEKMQSDKGSIPDRFSAQQFSDYHSELNMSSLELGDSALYFCASSLSGDAGNTGELFFGEGSRLTVL.

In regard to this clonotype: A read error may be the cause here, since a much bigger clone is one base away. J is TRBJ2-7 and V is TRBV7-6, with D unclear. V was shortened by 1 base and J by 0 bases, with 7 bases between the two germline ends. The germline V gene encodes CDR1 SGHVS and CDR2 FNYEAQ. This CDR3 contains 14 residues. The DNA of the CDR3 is TGTGCCAGCAGCTTAGGTATGGGCTCCTACGAGCAGTACTTC. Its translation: CASSLGMGSYEQYF.

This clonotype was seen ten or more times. CDR3 protein: CASSYCQKINWGLYYCQPQHF. The CDR3 nucleotides are TGTGCCAGCAGTTACTGCCAGAAAATAAATTGGGGATTATATTATTGTCAGCCCCAGCATTTT. The J gene is TRBJ1-5, the V gene TRBV6-5; D ambiguous. The CDR3 consists of 21 residues. V shed 1 base and J shed 6 bases, with 31 bases lying between them. Germline CDR1 MNHEY, CDR2 SVGAGI.